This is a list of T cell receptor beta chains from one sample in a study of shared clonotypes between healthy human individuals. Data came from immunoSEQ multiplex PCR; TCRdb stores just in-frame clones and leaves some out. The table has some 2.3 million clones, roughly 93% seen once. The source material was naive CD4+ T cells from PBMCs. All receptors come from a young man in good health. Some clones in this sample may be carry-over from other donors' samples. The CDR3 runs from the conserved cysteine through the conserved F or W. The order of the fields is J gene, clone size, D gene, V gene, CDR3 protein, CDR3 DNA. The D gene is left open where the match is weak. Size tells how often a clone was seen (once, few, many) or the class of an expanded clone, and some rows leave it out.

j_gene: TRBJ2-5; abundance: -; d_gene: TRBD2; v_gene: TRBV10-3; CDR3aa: CAISSPSGGDETQYF; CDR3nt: TGTGCCATCAGTTCCCCCTCGGGGGGGGATGAGACCCAGTACTTC
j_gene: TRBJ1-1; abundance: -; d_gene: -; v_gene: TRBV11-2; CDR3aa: CASSSYDDVGVAFF; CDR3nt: TGTGCCAGCAGCTCCTACGACGATGTTGGAGTAGCTTTCTTT
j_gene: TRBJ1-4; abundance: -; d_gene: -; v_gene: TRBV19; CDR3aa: CASSPRSGANEKLFF; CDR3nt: TGTGCCAGTAGTCCGCGGTCGGGGGCTAATGAAAAACTGTTTTTT
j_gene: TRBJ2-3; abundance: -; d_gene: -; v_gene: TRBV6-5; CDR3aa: CASSYSTIPSTDTQYF; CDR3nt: TGTGCCAGCAGTTACTCCACTATCCCTAGCACAGATACGCAGTATTTT
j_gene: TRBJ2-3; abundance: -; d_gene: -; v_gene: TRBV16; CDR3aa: CASSQFKQSTDTQYF; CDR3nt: TGTGCCAGCAGCCAATTCAAGCAGTCGACAGATACGCAGTATTTT
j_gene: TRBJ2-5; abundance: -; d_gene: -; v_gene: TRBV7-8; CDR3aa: CASSLRTYQETQYF; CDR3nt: TGTGCCAGCAGCCTAAGGACCTACCAAGAGACCCAGTACTTC
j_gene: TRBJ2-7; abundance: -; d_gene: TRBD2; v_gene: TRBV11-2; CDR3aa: CASSLGPSGYEQYF; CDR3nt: TGTGCCAGCAGCTTAGGCCCTAGCGGCTACGAGCAGTACTTC
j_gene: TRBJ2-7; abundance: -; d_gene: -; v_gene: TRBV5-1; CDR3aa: CASSPGPPEQYF; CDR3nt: TGCGCCAGCAGCCCCGGGCCGCCAGAGCAGTACTTC
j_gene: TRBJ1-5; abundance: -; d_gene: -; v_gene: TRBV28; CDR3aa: CASRYQLGSNQPQHF; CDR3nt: TGTGCCAGCAGGTACCAACTGGGTAGCAATCAGCCCCAGCATTTT
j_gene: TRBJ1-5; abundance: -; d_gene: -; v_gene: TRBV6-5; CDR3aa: CASSNGEGNQPQHF; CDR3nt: TGTGCCAGCAGCAACGGCGAGGGGAATCAGCCCCAGCATTTT
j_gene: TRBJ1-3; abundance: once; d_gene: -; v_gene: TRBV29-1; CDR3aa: CSVEVQGGNTIYF; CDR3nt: TGCAGCGTTGAAGTCCAGGGCGGAAACACCATATATTTT
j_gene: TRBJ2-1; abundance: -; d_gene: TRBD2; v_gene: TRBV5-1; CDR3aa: CASSLVAGRAWNEQFF; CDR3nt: TGCGCCAGCAGCTTGGTGGCCGGGAGGGCCTGGAATGAGCAGTTCTTC
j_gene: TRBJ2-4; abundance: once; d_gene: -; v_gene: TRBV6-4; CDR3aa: CANVGLGEWNIQYF; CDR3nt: TGTGCCAACGTGGGTTTGGGGGAGTGGAACATTCAGTACTTC
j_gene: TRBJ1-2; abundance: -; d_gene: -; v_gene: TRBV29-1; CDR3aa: CSVDPGYTF; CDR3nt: TGCAGCGTTGATCCAGGCTACACCTTC
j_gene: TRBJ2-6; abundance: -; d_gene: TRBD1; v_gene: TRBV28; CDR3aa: CASSSPRDREWDPSGANVLTF; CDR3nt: TGTGCCAGCAGTTCCCCAAGGGACAGGGAATGGGACCCCTCTGGGGCCAACGTCCTGACTTTC
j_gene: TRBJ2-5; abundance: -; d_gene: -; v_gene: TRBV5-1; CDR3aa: CASSLGRPSETQYF; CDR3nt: TGCGCCAGCAGCTTAGGCAGGCCGTCGGAGACCCAGTACTTC
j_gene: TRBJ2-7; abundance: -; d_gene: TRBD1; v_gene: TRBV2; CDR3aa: CASSDQGQGYEQYF; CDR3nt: TGTGCCAGCAGTGACCAAGGACAGGGCTACGAGCAGTACTTC
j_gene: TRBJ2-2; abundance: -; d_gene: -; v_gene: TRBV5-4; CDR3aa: CASSLATGELFF; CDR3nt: TGTGCCAGCAGCTTGGCCACCGGGGAGCTGTTTTTT
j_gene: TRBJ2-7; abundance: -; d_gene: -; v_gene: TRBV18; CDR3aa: CASSPGTEGYEQYF; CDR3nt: TGTGCCAGCTCACCAGGGACTGAGGGCTACGAGCAGTACTTC
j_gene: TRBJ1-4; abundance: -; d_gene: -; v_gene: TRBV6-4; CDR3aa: CASSQDSFNEKLFF; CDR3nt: TGTGCCAGCAGCCAGGACAGCTTTAATGAAAAACTGTTTTTT
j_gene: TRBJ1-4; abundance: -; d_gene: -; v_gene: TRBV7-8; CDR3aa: CASSLAMSRGPEKLFF; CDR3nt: TGTGCCAGCAGCTTAGCGATGTCCAGGGGACCAGAAAAACTGTTTTTT
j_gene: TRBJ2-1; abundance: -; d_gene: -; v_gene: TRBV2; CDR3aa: CASSFSWNEQFF; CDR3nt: TGTGCCAGCAGTTTTTCGTGGAATGAGCAGTTCTTC
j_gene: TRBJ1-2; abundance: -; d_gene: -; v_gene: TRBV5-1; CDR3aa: CASSFGGPYYGYTF; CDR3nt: TGCGCCAGCAGCTTCGGTGGACCCTACTATGGCTACACCTTC
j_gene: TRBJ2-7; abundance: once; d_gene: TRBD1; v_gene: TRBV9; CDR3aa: CASSAQGASYEQYF; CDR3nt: TGTGCCAGCAGCGCCCAGGGGGCCTCCTACGAGCAGTACTTC
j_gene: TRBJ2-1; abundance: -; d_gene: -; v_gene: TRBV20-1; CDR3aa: CSATVNEQFF; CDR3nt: TGCAGTGCTACGGTCAATGAGCAGTTCTTC
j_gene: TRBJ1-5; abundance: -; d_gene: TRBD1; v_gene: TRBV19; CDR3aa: CASSIVDRGGQPQHF; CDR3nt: TGTGCCAGTAGTATAGTTGACAGGGGTGGTCAGCCCCAGCATTTT